This TCR beta chain was identified in a study of T cell clonotyping in hematopoietic cell transplantation. Study-level points and caveats: Cells were unsorted, so CD4 and CD8 contributions were not separated.

A note on this clone: Its antigen remains unknown.

The data were produced by immunoSEQ multiplex PCR, yet TCRdb's version contains in-frame clones alone and is incomplete. The table has about 36,000 clones, approximately 89% seen once. This receptor was obtained from a woman aged 40-49 years in good health. Some clones in this sample may be carry-over from other donors' samples. The sequenced sample was peripheral blood mononuclear cells.

CDR3 amino acids: CASSLSQNQPQHF. The CDR3 nucleotides read TGTGCCAGCTCCCTCAGCCAAAATCAGCCCCAGCATTTT. V is TRBV18 and J is TRBJ1-5; D remains ambiguous. Deletions cut 6 bases from V and 4 bases from J, with 10 bases between. CDR1 is KGHSH and CDR2 is LQKENI in the germline V gene. The CDR3 is made up of 13 amino acids.